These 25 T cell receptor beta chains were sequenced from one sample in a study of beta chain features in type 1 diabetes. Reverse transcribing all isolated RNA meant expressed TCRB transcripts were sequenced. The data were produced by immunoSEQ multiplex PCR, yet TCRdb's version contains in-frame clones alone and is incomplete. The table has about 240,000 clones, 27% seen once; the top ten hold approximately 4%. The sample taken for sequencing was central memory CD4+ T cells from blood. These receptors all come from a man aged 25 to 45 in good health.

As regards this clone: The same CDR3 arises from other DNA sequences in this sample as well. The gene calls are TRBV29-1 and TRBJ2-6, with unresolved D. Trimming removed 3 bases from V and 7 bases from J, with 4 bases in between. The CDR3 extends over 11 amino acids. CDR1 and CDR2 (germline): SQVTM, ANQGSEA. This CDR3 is CSVEGANVLTF. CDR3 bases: TGCAGCGTTGAGGGCGCCAACGTCCTGACTTTC.

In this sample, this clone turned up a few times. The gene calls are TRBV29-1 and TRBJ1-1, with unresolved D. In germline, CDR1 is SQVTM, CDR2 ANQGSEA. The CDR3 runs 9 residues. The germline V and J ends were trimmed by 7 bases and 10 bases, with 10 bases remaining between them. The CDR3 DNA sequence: TGCAGCGCCGAGGAGGGAGCTTTCTTT. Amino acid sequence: CSAEEGAFF.

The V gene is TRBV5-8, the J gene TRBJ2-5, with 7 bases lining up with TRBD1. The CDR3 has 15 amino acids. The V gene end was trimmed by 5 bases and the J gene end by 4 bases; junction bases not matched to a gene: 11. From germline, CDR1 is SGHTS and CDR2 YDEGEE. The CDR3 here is CASSFDRVGRETQYF. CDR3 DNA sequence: TGTGCCAGCAGTTTTGACAGGGTAGGACGAGAGACCCAGTACTTC. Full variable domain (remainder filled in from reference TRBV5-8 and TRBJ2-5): EAGVTQSPTHLIKTRGQQATLRCSPISGHTSVYWYQQALGLGLQFLLWYDEGEERNRGNFPPRFSGRQFPNYSSELNVNALELEDSALYLCASSFDRVGRETQYFGPGTRLLVL.

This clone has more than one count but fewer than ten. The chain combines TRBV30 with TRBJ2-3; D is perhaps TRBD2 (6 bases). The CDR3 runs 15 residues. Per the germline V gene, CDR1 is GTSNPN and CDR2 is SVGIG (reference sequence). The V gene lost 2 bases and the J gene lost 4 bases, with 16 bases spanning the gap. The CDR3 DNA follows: TGTGCCTGGAGTCCGAGAGGAGGGTGGGCAGATACGCAGTATTTT. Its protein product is CAWSPRGGWADTQYF.

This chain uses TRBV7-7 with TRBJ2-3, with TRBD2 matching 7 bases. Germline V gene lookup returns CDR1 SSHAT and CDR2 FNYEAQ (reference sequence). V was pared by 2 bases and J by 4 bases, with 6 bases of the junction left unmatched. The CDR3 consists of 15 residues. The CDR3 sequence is CASSLTGLLADTQYF. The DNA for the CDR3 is TGTGCCAGCAGCTTAACGGGACTATTAGCAGATACGCAGTATTTT.

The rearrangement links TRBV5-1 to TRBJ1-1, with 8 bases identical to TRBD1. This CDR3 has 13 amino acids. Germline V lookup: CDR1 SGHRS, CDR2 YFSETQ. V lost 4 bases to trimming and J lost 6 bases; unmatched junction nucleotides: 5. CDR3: CASSGQGQSEAFF. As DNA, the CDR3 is TGCGCCAGCAGCGGACAGGGTCAATCTGAAGCTTTCTTT.

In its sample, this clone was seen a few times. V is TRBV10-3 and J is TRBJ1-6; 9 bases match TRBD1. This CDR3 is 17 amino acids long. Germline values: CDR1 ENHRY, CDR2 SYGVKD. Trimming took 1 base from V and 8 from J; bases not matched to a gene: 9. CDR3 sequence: CAISELIPGQGDSPLHF. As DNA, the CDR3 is TGTGCCATCAGTGAGTTGATTCCGGGACAGGGAGATTCACCCCTCCACTTT.

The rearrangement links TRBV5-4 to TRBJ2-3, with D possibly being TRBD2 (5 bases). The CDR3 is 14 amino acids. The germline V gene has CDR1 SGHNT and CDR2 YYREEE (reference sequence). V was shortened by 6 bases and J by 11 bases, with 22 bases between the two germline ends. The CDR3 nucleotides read TGTGCCAGCACCGTTATAGCGAGGGCCTCCCAGCAGTATTTT. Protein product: CASTVIARASQQYF. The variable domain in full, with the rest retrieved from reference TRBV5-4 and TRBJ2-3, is ETGVTQSPTHLIKTRGQQVTLRCSSQSGHNTVSWYQQALGQGPQFIFQYYREEENGRGNFPPRFSGLQFPNYSSELNVNALELDDSALYLCASTVIARASQQYFGPGTRLTVL.

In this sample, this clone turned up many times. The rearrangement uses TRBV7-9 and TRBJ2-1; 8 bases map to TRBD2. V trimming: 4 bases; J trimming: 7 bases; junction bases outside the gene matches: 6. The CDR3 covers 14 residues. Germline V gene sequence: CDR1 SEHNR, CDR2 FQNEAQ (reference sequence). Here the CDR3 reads CASSSILAANEQFF. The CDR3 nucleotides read TGTGCCAGCAGCTCCATACTAGCGGCGAATGAGCAGTTCTTC.

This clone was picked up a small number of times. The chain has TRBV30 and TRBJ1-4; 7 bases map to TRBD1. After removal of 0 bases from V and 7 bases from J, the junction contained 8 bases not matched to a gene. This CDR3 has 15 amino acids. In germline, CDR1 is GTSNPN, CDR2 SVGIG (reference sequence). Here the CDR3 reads CAWSVTGARGEKLFF. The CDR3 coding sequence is TGTGCCTGGAGTGTAACAGGGGCAAGAGGTGAAAAACTGTTTTTT.

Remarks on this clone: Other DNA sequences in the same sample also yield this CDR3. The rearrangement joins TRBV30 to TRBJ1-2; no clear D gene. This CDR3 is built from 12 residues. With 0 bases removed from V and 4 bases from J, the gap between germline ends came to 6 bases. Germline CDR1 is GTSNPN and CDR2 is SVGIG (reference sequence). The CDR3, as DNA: TGTGCCTGGAGTGTAGGAGTCTATGGCTACACCTTC. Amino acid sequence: CAWSVGVYGYTF.

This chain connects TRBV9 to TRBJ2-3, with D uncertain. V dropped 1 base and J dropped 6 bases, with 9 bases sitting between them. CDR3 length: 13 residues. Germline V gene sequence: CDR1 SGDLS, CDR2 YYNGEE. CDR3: CASSVSPEDTQYF. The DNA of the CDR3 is TGTGCCAGCAGCGTATCCCCCGAGGATACGCAGTATTTT.

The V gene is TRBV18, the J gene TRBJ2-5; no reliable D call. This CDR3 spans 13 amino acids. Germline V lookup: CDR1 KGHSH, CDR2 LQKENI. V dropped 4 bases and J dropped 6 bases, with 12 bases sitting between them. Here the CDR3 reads CASSLLDVQTQYF. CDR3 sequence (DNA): TGTGCCAGCTCACTTTTAGATGTACAGACCCAGTACTTC.

The chain's CDR3 is CASSYSANQETQYF. CDR3 sequence (DNA): TGTGCCAGCAGTTACAGTGCCAACCAAGAGACCCAGTACTTC. The rearrangement joins TRBV6-6 to TRBJ2-5; no firm D call. V was pared by 2 bases and J by 0 bases, with 7 bases between. Germline CDR1 reads MNHNY; CDR2 reads SVGAGI (reference sequence). The CDR3 extends over 14 amino acids.

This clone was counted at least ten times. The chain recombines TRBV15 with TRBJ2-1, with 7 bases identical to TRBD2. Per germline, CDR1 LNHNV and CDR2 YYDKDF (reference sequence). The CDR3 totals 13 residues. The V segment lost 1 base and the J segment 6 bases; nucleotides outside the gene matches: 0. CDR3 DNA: TGTGCCACCAGCAGAGCGGGGGGCAATGAGCAGTTCTTC. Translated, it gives CATSRAGGNEQFF.

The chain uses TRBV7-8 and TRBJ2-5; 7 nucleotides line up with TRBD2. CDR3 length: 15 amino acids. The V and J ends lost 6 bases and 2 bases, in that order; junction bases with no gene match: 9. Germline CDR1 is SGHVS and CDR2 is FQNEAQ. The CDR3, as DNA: TGTGCCAGCAGGCGACTAGCCTTATCACAAGAGACCCAGTACTTC. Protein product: CASRRLALSQETQYF.

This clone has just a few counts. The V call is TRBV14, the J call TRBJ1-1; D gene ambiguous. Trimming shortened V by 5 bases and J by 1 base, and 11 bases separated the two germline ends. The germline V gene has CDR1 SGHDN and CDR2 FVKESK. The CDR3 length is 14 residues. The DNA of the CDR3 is TGTGCCAGCAGCGACCCGGGTCGGAACACTGAAGCTTTCTTT. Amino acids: CASSDPGRNTEAFF.

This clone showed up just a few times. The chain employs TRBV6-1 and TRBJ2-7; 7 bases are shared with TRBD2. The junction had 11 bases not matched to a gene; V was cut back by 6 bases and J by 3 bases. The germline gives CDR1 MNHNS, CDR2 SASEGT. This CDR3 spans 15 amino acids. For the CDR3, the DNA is TGTGCCAGCAGCCCGATCGAGCGGGGTTACTACGAGCAGTACTTC. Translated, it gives CASSPIERGYYEQYF.

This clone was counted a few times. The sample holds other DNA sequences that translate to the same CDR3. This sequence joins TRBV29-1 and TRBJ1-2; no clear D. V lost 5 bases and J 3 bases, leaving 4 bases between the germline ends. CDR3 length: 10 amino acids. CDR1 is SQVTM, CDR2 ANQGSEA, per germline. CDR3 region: CSVLYYGYTF. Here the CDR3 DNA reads TGCAGCGTTTTGTACTATGGCTACACCTTC. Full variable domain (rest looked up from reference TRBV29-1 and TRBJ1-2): SAVISQKPSRDICQRGTSLTIQCQVDSQVTMMFWYRQQPGQSLTLIATANQGSEATYESGFVIDKFPISRPNLTFSTLTVSNMSPEDSSIYLCSVLYYGYTFGSGTRLTVV.

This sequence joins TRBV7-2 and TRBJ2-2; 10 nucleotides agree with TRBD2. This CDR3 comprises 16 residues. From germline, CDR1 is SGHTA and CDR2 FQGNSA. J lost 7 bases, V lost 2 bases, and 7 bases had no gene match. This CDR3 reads CASSLKLAGEGGELFF. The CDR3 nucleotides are TGTGCCAGCAGCTTAAAGCTAGCGGGAGAGGGCGGGGAGCTGTTTTTT.

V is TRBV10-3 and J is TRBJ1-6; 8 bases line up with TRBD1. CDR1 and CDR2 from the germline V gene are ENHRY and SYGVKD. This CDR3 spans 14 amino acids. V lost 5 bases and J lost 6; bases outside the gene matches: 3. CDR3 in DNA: TGTGCCATCAGTACGGACAGGGTTAATTCACCCCTCCACTTT. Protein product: CAISTDRVNSPLHF.

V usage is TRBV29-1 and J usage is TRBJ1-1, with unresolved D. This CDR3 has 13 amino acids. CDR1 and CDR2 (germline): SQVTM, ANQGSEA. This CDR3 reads CRAGIGFGSEAFF. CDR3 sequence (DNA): TGCAGAGCCGGTATAGGTTTTGGTAGTGAAGCTTTCTTT.

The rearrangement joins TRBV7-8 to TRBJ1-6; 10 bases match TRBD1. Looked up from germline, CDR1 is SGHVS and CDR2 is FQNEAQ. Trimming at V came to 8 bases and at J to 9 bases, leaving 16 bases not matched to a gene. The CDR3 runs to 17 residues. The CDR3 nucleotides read TGTGCCAGCTGCCGCGACAGGGGGCGAAGTGCAAGTTCACCCCTCCACTTT. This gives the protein CASCRDRGRSASSPLHF.

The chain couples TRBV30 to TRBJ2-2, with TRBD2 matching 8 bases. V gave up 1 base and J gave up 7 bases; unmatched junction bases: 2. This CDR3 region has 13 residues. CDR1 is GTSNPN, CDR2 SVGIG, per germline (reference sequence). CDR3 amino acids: CAWSEAGDGELFF. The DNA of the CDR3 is TGTGCCTGGAGTGAAGCGGGGGACGGGGAGCTGTTTTTT.

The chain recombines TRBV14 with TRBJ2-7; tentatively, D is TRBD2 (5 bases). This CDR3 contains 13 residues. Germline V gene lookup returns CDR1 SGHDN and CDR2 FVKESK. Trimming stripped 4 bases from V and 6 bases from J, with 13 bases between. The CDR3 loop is CASSRDTRGEQYF. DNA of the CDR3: TGTGCCAGCAGCCGTGATACCCGGGGCGAGCAGTACTTC.